This entry is about one T cell receptor beta chain. This specimen comes from a study of T cell changes during pregnancy in multiple sclerosis. Assay used: immunoSEQ multiplex PCR; TCRdb lists only in-frame clones, some missing. The sample lists 85,000 to 100,000 clones, 91% occurring once. From germline, CDR1 is LGHNA and CDR2 YNFKEQ. This CDR3 has 19 residues. After removal of 4 bases from V and 9 bases from J, the junction contained 15 bases not matched to a gene. The chain links TRBV4-2 to TRBJ2-1; 16 bases agree with TRBD2. This TCR derives from a female donor with multiple sclerosis, enrolled in a pregnancy study. The sequencing used peripheral blood, collected before pregnancy. The CDR3: CASSRAGLAGGASASEQFF. The CDR3 coding sequence is TGTGCCAGCAGCCGCGCGGGACTAGCGGGAGGGGCCTCGGCTAGTGAGCAGTTCTTC.